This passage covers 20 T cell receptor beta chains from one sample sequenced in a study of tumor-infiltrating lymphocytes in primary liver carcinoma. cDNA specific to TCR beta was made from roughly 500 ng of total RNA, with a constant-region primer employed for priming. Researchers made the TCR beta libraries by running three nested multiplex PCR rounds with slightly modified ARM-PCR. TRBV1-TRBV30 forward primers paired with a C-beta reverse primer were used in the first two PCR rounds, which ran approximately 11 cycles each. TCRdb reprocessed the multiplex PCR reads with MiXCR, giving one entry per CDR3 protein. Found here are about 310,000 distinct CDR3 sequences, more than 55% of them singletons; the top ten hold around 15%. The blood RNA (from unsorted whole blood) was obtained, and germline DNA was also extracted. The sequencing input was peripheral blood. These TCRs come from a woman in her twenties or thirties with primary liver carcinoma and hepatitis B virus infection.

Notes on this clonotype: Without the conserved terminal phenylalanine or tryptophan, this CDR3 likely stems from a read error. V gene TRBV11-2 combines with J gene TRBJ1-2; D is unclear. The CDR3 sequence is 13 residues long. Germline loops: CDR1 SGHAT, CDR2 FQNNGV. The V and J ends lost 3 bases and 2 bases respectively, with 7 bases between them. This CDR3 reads CASSLDVNYGYTS. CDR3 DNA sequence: TGTGCCAGCAGCTTGGACGTGAACTATGGCTACACCTCC.

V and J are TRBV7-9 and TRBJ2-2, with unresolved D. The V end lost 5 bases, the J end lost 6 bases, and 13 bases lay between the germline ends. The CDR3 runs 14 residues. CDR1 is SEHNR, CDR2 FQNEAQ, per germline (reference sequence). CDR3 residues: CASSPEGWAGELFF. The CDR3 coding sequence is TGTGCCAGCAGCCCAGAAGGTTGGGCCGGGGAGCTGTTTTTT.

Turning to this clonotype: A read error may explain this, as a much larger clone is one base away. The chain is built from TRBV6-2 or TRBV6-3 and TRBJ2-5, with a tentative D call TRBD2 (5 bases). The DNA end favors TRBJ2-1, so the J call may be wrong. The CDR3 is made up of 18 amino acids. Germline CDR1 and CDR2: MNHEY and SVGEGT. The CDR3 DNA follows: TGTGCCAGCAGTTACTCGATTCTTTCGCGACTAACCGGGCCTGAGCAGTTCTTC. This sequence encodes CASSYSILSRLTGPEQFF.

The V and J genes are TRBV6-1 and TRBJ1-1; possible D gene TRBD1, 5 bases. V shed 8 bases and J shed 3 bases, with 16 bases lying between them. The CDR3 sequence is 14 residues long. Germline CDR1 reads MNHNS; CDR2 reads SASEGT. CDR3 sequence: CASGDPGLDTEAFF. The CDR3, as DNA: TGTGCCAGCGGGGATCCGGGGCTGGACACTGAAGCTTTCTTT.

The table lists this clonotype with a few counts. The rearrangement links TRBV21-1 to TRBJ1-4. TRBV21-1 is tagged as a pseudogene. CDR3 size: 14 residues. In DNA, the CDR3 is TGTGCCCAGCGGGTGACCCGCTCTAATGAAAAACTGTTTTTT. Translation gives CAQRVTRSNEKLFF.

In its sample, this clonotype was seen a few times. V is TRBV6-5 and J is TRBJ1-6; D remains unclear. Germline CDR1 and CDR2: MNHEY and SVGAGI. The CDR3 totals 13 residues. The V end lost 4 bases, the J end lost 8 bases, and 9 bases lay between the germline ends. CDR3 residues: CASSSGVDSPLHF. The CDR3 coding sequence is TGTGCCAGCAGTTCCGGGGTTGATTCACCCCTCCACTTT.

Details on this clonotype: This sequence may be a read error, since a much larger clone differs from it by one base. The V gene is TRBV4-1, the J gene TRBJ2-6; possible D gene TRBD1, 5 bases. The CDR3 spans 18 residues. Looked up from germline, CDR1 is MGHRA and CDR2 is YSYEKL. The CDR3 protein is CATSQTLGRVAGANVLTF. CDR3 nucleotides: TGCGCCACCAGCCAAACCCTGGGCAGGGTCGCTGGGGCCAACGTCCTGACTTTC.

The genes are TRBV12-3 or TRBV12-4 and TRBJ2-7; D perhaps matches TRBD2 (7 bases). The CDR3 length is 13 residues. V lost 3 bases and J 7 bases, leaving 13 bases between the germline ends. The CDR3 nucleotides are TGTGCCAGCAGTTTCGTCGGGGGGCAAGAGCAGTACTTC. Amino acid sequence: CASSFVGGQEQYF.

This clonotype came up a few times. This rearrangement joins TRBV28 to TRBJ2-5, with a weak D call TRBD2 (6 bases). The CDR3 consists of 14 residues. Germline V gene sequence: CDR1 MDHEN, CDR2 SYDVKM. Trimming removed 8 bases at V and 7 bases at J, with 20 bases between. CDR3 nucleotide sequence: TGTGCCAGCGGTGAAGGACTCCGGAGGGGGACCCAGTACTTC. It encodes CASGEGLRRGTQYF.

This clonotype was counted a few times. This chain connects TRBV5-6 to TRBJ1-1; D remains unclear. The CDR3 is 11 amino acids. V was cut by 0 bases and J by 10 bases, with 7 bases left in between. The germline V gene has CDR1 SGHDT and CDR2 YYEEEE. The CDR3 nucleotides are TGTGCCAGCAGCTTGGGGCCAGCAGCTTTCTTT. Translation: CASSLGPAAFF.

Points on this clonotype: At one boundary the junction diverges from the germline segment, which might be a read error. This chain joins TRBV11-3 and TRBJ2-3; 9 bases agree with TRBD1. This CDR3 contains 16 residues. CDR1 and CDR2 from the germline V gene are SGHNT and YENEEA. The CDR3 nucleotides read TGTGCCAGCAGCTTAAAACAGGGGGCTAGCGCAGATACGCAGTGTTTT. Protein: CASSLKQGASADTQCF.

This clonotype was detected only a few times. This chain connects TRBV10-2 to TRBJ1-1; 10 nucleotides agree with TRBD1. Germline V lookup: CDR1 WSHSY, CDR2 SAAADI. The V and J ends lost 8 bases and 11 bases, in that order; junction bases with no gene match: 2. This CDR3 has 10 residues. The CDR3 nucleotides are TGCGCCAGCGGGACAGGGGCCGCTTTCTTT. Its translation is CASGTGAAFF.

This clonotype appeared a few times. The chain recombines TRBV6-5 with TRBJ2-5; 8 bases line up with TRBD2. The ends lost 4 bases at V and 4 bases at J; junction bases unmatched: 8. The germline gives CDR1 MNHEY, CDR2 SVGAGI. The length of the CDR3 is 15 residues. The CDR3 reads CASSLAGAGGETQYF. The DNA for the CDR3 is TGTGCCAGCAGTTTGGCAGGGGCGGGGGGAGAGACCCAGTACTTC.

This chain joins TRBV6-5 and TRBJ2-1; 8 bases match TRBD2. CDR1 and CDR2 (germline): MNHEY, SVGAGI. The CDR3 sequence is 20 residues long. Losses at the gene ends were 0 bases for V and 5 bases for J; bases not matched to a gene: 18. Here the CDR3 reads CASSYSRKPREGLANNEQFF. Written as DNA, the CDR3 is TGTGCCAGCAGTTACTCGAGGAAACCCAGAGAAGGACTAGCCAACAATGAGCAGTTCTTC.

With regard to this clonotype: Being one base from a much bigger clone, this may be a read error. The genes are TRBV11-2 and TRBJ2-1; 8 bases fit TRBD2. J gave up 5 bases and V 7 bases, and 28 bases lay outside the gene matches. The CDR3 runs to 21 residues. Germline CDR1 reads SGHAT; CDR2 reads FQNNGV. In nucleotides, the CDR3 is TGTGCCAGCACCACACCCATAGGGGGGGCGCCGGGACTAGTTGGAGACAATGAGCAGTTCTTC. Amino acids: CASTTPIGGAPGLVGDNEQFF.

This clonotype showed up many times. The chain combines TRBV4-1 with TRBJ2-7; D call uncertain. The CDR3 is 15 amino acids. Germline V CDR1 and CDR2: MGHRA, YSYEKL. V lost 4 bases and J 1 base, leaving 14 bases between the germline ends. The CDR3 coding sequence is TGCGCCAGCAGCCTCGCTTACGGGCAGTCCTACGAGCAGTACTTC. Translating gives CASSLAYGQSYEQYF.

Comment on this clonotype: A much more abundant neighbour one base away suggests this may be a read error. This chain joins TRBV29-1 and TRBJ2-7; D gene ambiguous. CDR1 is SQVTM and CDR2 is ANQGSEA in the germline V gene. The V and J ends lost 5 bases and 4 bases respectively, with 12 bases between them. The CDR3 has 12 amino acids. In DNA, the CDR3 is TGCAGCGTTCGGGTAGGACCTTACGAGCAGTACTTC. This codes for CSVRVGPYEQYF.

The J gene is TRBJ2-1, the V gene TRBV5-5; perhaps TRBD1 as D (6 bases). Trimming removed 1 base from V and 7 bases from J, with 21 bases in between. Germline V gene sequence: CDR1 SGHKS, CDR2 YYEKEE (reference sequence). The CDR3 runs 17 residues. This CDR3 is CASSLRVGRGPLNEQFF. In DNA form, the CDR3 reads TGTGCCAGCAGCTTGAGGGTAGGCAGGGGCCCTTTGAATGAGCAGTTCTTC.

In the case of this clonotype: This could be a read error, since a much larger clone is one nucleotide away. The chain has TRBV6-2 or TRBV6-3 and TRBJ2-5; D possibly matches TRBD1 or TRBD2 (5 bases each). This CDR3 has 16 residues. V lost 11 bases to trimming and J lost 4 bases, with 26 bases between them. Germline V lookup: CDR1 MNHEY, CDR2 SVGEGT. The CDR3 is CASYPGRGRGGETQYF. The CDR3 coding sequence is TGTGCCTCCTATCCGGGACGGGGAAGAGGAGGAGAGACCCAGTACTTC.

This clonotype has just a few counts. The CDR3 region is CASSYISGGSYNEQFF. As DNA, the CDR3 is TGTGCCAGCAGTTATATTAGCGGGGGGTCTTACAATGAGCAGTTCTTC. This rearrangement joins TRBV5-4 to TRBJ2-1; TRBD2 agrees at 10 bases. V gave up 5 bases and J gave up 4 bases; unmatched junction bases: 9. Germline loops: CDR1 SGHNT, CDR2 YYREEE (reference sequence). This CDR3 spans 16 amino acids. The full variable domain, with the rest looked up from reference TRBV5-4 and TRBJ2-1, is ETGVTQSPTHLIKTRGQQVTLRCSSQSGHNTVSWYQQALGQGPQFIFQYYREEENGRGNFPPRFSGLQFPNYSSELNVNALELDDSALYLCASSYISGGSYNEQFFGPGTRLTVL.